This record looks at one TCR beta chain sequence and its context. This entry is derived from a study of blood T cell repertoires in COVID-19. Study-level information: Samples taken during acute and convalescent COVID-19 were collected in the United States, Italy and Spain. In each case, the material was cDNA or gDNA derived from T cells, B-cell-depleted T cells, or PBMCs.

Original processing methods: Quantification of nucleated cells was approximated via reference gene primer amplification. Clones were sequenced by immunoSEQ multiplex PCR, and TCRdb holds only the in-frame ones, with some missing. V and J calls and clone size follow that table, whereas D and trimming were derived from the DNA. The sample lists tens of thousands of clones, about 84% occurring once. Germline V gene sequence: CDR1 MNHNY, CDR2 SVGAGI (reference sequence). The V end was cut by 11 bases, the J end by 0 bases, with 13 bases between. CDR3 length: 14 amino acids. The sequenced sample consisted of peripheral blood. The receptor was isolated from a human donor in a cohort sampled during active COVID-19. The rearrangement uses TRBV6-6 and TRBJ1-4; D ambiguous. DNA of the CDR3: TGTGCCGGCCGAGGGCCTTCAACTAATGAAAAACTGTTTTTT. Protein: CAGRGPSTNEKLFF.